One and the same sample provided the 13 T cell receptor beta chains below, sequenced in a study of tumor-infiltrating lymphocytes in primary liver carcinoma. A constant-region primer primed TCR beta cDNA synthesis from about 0.45 ug of total RNA. Modified slightly, ARM-PCR produced TCR beta libraries over three nested multiplex PCR rounds. TRBV1-TRBV30 forward primers and a C-beta reverse primer were used in the first two PCR rounds, which each ran for approximately 11 cycles. TCRdb passed the multiplex PCR reads through MiXCR, listing each CDR3 protein once. The table has about 37,000 distinct CDR3 sequences, roughly 73% seen once. Scientists recovered RNA and DNA together from roughly 20-30 mg of unsorted bulk tissue. Sample: tumor-adjacent normal liver tissue. Every receptor here comes from a man between 35 and 55 years old with primary liver carcinoma and hepatitis B virus infection.

As regards this clonotype: One end of the junction does not line up with germline, which may come from a read error. CDR3 amino acids: CANSWGATLNEQFF. The CDR3 DNA sequence: TGTGCCAACAGCTGGGGAGCGACCCTCAATGAGCAGTTCTTC. The J gene is TRBJ2-1, the V gene TRBV11-3; perhaps TRBD2 as D (5 bases). Germline lookup yields CDR1 SGHNT and CDR2 YENEEA. This CDR3 contains 14 residues.

This clonotype appeared a single time. This may come from a read error, since a much larger clone is one base off. The chain couples TRBV11-3 to TRBJ2-7, with D hard to call. Germline V CDR1 and CDR2: SGHNT, YENEEA. The CDR3 consists of 14 residues. Trimming removed 5 bases at V and 3 bases at J, with 14 bases between. CDR3 coding DNA: TGTGCCAGCAGCCCTGGAGAATGGGACTACGAGCAGTACTTC. Protein sequence: CASSPGEWDYEQYF.

To note about this clonotype: A much larger clone differs from this one at a single base, so this may be a read error. J is TRBJ2-7 and V is TRBV12-3 or TRBV12-4, with 7 positions matching TRBD2. CDR3 length equals 12 residues. The CDR3 region is CANSGGVYEQYF. The CDR3 DNA is TGTGCCAACAGTGGGGGGGTTTACGAGCAGTACTTC.

In regard to this clonotype: The junction departs from germline at one end; a sequencing error may be responsible. The rearrangement uses TRBV6-2 or TRBV6-3 and TRBJ2-1; D gene unclear. The CDR3 runs 15 residues. Germline CDR1 is MNHEY and CDR2 is SVGEGT. This chain's CDR3 is CAGSSRAEVFDEQLF. The DNA of the CDR3 is TGTGCCGGCAGTTCCCGCGCCGAAGTATTCGATGAGCAGCTCTTC.

Comments on this clonotype: The CDR3 does not close with the conserved phenylalanine or tryptophan, likely indicating a read error. No DNA is shown, since the ends of the CDR3 on it are uncertain; the CDR3 is the one TCRdb lists. The chain is built from TRBV30 and TRBJ2-2; TRBD2, as called in the table, went unchecked against the DNA. The CDR3 totals 14 residues, both ends included. CDR1 and CDR2 (germline): GTSNPN, SVGIG (reference sequence). CDR3: CALRGQEDTGELFL.

By its share, this clonotype is medium-sized. V usage is TRBV29-1 and J usage is TRBJ2-5; D is possibly TRBD1 or TRBD2 (6 bases each). The germline V and J ends were trimmed by 4 bases and 4 bases, with 10 bases remaining between them. CDR3 length: 12 residues. Germline V gene sequence: CDR1 SQVTM, CDR2 ANQGSEA. The CDR3 sequence is CSVAEGGETQYF. The DNA for the CDR3 is TGCAGCGTTGCTGAGGGGGGAGAGACCCAGTACTTC. Looking up the rest from reference TRBV29-1 and TRBJ2-5 gives the full variable domain: SAVISQKPSRDICQRGTSLTIQCQVDSQVTMMFWYRQQPGQSLTLIATANQGSEATYESGFVIDKFPISRPNLTFSTLTVSNMSPEDSSIYLCSVAEGGETQYFGPGTRLLVL.

The V and J genes are TRBV11-2 and TRBJ2-5, with D possibly being TRBD1 or TRBD2 (5 bases each). V gave up 11 bases and J gave up 5 bases, with 27 bases separating them. Germline V gives CDR1 SGHAT, CDR2 FQNNGV. There are 16 residues in the CDR3. CDR3 loop: CADSLGSGMSMETQYF. The CDR3 nucleotides are TGTGCCGACAGCTTAGGGTCCGGGATGTCGATGGAGACCCAGTACTTC. Together with reference TRBV11-2 and TRBJ2-5, the CDR3 gives the full variable domain: EAGVAQSPRYKIIEKRQSVAFWCNPISGHATLYWYQQILGQGPKLLIQFQNNGVVDDSQLPKDRFSAERLKGVDSTLKIQPAKLEDSAVYLCADSLGSGMSMETQYFGPGTRLLVL.

Concerning this clonotype itself: Mismatch with germline at one junction end may stem from a read error. V gene TRBV10-3 combines with J gene TRBJ1-1, with TRBD1 as a possible D gene (6 bases). The CDR3 consists of 14 residues. Per germline, CDR1 ENHRY and CDR2 SYGVKD. The CDR3 coding sequence is TGTACCATCCAAGGGGGAGGAGTGAGCACTGAAGCTTTCTTC. This translates into CTIQGGGVSTEAFF.

The chain carries TRBV12-3 or TRBV12-4 and TRBJ1-4; 9 nucleotides agree with TRBD1. This CDR3 has 15 residues. Trimming at V came to 4 bases and at J to 8 bases, leaving 8 bases not matched to a gene. Here the CDR3 DNA reads TGTGCCAGCAGTTCCTACAGGGGGCGCGGAGAAAAACTGTTTTTT. Translation gives CASSSYRGRGEKLFF.

CDR3 amino acids: CASSTPGLIYGYTF. The CDR3 coding sequence is TGTGCCAGCAGTACGCCGGGACTTATCTATGGCTACACCTTC. This chain uses TRBV28 with TRBJ1-2, with a possible D match to TRBD1 (5 bases). The V gene lost 5 bases and the J gene lost 4 bases, with 14 bases spanning the gap. The CDR3 has 14 amino acids. CDR1 and CDR2 (germline): MDHEN, SYDVKM.

On this clonotype itself: One end of the junction does not line up with germline, which may come from a read error. This rearrangement joins TRBV10-2 to TRBJ2-1; D is unclear. The CDR3 runs to 13 residues. Germline-derived CDR1 and CDR2 are WSHSY and SAAADI. The CDR3 region has the DNA TGCGCCAGTACCGACCGAGCCTACTATGAGCAGTTCTTC. Its translation: CASTDRAYYEQFF.

This clonotype is labeled medium-sized. The chain uses TRBV29-1 and TRBJ2-2; 7 bases align to TRBD2. CDR3 length equals 14 residues. Germline V CDR1 and CDR2: SQVTM, ANQGSEA. Trimming at V came to 3 bases and at J to 0 bases, leaving 1 base not matched to a gene. The CDR3 region is CSVEGGANTGELFF. The CDR3 nucleotides read TGCAGCGTTGAGGGGGGGGCGAACACCGGGGAGCTGTTTTTT.

This clonotype was recorded at least ten times. The chain joins TRBV5-1 to TRBJ2-1; 9 bases align to TRBD1. V lost 2 bases to trimming and J lost 9 bases; unmatched junction nucleotides: 9. Germline V gene data show CDR1 as SGHRS and CDR2 as YFSETQ. The CDR3 covers 15 residues. CDR3 sequence: CASSFAGTGPLEQFF. The CDR3, as DNA: TGCGCCAGCAGCTTCGCCGGGACAGGGCCCCTTGAGCAGTTCTTC. Full variable domain (missing parts from reference TRBV5-1 and TRBJ2-1): KAGVTQTPRYLIKTRGQQVTLSCSPISGHRSVSWYQQTPGQGLQFLFEYFSETQRNKGNFPGRFSGRQFSNSRSEMNVSTLELGDSALYLCASSFAGTGPLEQFFGPGTRLTVL.